These 13 T cell receptor beta chains share one sample of origin, sequenced in a study of T cell responses to AZD1222 COVID-19 vaccine. Some clones are missing from TCRdb's copy, which holds only in-frame ones; the method was immunoSEQ multiplex PCR. The data show some 180,000 clones, approximately 92% seen once. Specimen: peripheral blood, collected 28 days after the second dose of the MenACWY control vaccine. The receptor set was obtained from an adult who received the MenACWY meningococcal vaccine as a control.

This sequence joins TRBV6-5 and TRBJ2-7, with D tentatively TRBD1 or TRBD2 (5 bases each). Germline assignment: CDR1 MNHEY and CDR2 SVGAGI. The CDR3 contains 15 residues. Deletions cut 6 bases from V and 5 bases from J, with 20 bases between. The CDR3 is CASSRGTWGMDEQYF. The DNA of the CDR3 is TGTGCCAGCAGCCGTGGGACGTGGGGGATGGACGAGCAGTACTTC.

The CDR3 nucleotides read TGTGCCAGCAGAGGGGCTGGTAGGGAAGCTAACACTGAAGCTTTCTTT. Its translation: CASRGAGREANTEAFF. The J gene is TRBJ1-1, the V gene TRBV7-9; D possibly corresponds to TRBD1 (5 bases). Germline CDR1 SEHNR, CDR2 FQNEAQ (reference sequence). The CDR3 is made up of 16 amino acids. Trimming removed 6 bases from V and 2 bases from J, with 19 bases in between.

The J gene is TRBJ1-2, the V gene TRBV21-1; no check of the table's D call, TRBD1, against the DNA was made. TRBV21-1 is a pseudogene. This CDR3 comprises 13 residues. In DNA, the CDR3 is TGTGCCAGCAGCAGCTCAGGGGGATCTGGCTACACCTTC. Residues: CASSSSGGSGYTF.

The J gene is TRBJ2-1, the V gene TRBV11-3; D not resolved. Germline CDR1 and CDR2: SGHNT and YENEEA. With 5 bases removed from V and 0 bases from J, the gap between germline ends came to 8 bases. CDR3 length: 14 amino acids. CDR3 in DNA: TGTGCCAGCAGCCCCGGCGCCTCCTACAATGAGCAGTTCTTC. This encodes CASSPGASYNEQFF. The whole variable domain, remainder taken from reference TRBV11-3 and TRBJ2-1, is EAGVVQSPRYKIIEKKQPVAFWCNPISGHNTLYWYLQNLGQGPELLIRYENEEAVDDSQLPKDRFSAERLKGVDSTLKIQPAELGDSAVYLCASSPGASYNEQFFGPGTRLTVL.

The chain couples TRBV27 to TRBJ1-4; no clear D. V gave up 5 bases and J gave up 5 bases, with 12 bases separating them. The CDR3 totals 14 residues. Germline V gene sequence: CDR1 MNHEY, CDR2 SMNVEV (reference sequence). CDR3 nucleotides: TGTGCCAGCAGTCAAACATGGGAAAATGAAAAACTGTTTTTT. Protein product: CASSQTWENEKLFF.

The genes are TRBV6-5 and TRBJ1-1; D unclear. CDR1 MNHEY and CDR2 SVGAGI come from the germline V gene. Trimming took off 6 bases at V and 1 base at J, with 9 bases between the two ends. The CDR3 loop spans 13 amino acids. The CDR3: CASSDRSNTEAFF. Here the CDR3 DNA reads TGTGCCAGCAGCGACCGATCGAACACTGAAGCTTTCTTT.

The J gene is TRBJ1-3, the V gene TRBV3-1 (or the pseudogene TRBV3-2), with a possible D match to TRBD1 (5 bases). The CDR3 loop spans 14 amino acids. Trimming took 4 bases from V and 2 from J, leaving 9 bases between them. Germline V gene data show CDR1 as LGHDT and CDR2 as YNNKEL (reference sequence). CDR3 coding DNA: TGTGCCAGCAGCCTAGGACACGCTGGAAACACCATATATTTT. Translating gives CASSLGHAGNTIYF.

The chain links TRBV11-3 to TRBJ1-1; possibly TRBD1 for D (6 bases). This CDR3 contains 12 residues. CDR1 is SGHNT, CDR2 YENEEA, per germline. V was cut by 8 bases and J by 4 bases, with 11 bases left in between. The CDR3 here is CASLGGITEAFF. The CDR3 DNA follows: TGTGCCAGCTTAGGGGGGATCACTGAAGCTTTCTTT.

The genes are TRBV4-1 and TRBJ2-7; 9 bases agree with TRBD2. With 0 bases clipped from V and 6 bases from J, the junction kept 9 bases outside the gene matches. The CDR3 runs to 16 residues. Germline values: CDR1 MGHRA, CDR2 YSYEKL. CDR3 sequence (DNA): TGCGCCAGCAGCCAAGATCTGGGACTAGCTTTTGGCGAGCAGTACTTC. This translates into CASSQDLGLAFGEQYF.

The CDR3 protein is CASSPGMAQETQYF. As DNA, the CDR3 is TGTGCCAGCTCACCCGGGATGGCCCAAGAGACCCAGTACTTC. The chain combines TRBV18 with TRBJ2-5; perhaps TRBD2 as D (5 bases). Trimming cost V 3 bases and J 1 base, with 9 bases left between them. The CDR3 extends over 14 amino acids. Germline CDR1 is KGHSH and CDR2 is LQKENI.

The chain couples TRBV6-1 to TRBJ2-7; D is possibly TRBD1 (5 bases). This CDR3 contains 14 residues. Germline V lookup: CDR1 MNHNS, CDR2 SASEGT. The V and J ends lost 2 bases and 0 bases respectively, with 8 bases between them. CDR3 residues: CASSELGVSYEQYF. The CDR3 coding sequence is TGTGCCAGCAGTGAACTAGGGGTCTCCTACGAGCAGTACTTC.

The chain has TRBV5-6 and TRBJ1-2, with D tentatively TRBD1 (5 bases). The CDR3 covers 15 residues. In germline, CDR1 is SGHDT, CDR2 YYEEEE. V was shortened by 4 bases and J by 3 bases, with 16 bases between the two germline ends. CDR3 nucleotides: TGTGCCAGCAGCCCGGGACGCCGCTTGGACTATGGCTACACCTTC. Translated, it gives CASSPGRRLDYGYTF.

This chain links TRBV15 with TRBJ1-3, with D possibly matching TRBD1 (5 bases). The germline gives CDR1 LNHNV, CDR2 YYDKDF (reference sequence). The CDR3 is 19 amino acids. The V end was cut by 0 bases, the J end by 0 bases, with 18 bases between. The CDR3 loop is CATSRDGTVGTSSGNTIYF. CDR3 DNA sequence: TGTGCCACCAGCAGAGATGGGACGGTAGGCACGAGCTCTGGAAACACCATATATTTT.